The 5 T cell receptor beta chains below come from one sample, sequenced in a study of T-cell reconstitution after alpha-beta-depleted transplantation in children. Unique molecular identifiers were built into the TCRbeta library. In TCRdb, the PCR reads were re-called with MiXCR into one record per CDR3 protein. This repertoire shows approximately 420,000 distinct CDR3 sequences, approximately 11% found once; its top ten account for roughly 6%. Sample: PBMCs from the stem cell graft donor, taken from the stem cell graft. These TCRs come from a human donor who donated a stem cell graft to a child with acute myeloid leukemia.

The chain carries TRBV6-2 or TRBV6-3 and TRBJ2-5; no reliable D call. The CDR3 covers 14 residues. Germline assignment: CDR1 MNHEY and CDR2 SVGEGT. The V gene lost 6 bases and the J gene lost 5 bases, with 16 bases spanning the gap. The CDR3 sequence: CASSDPWASETQYF. In nucleotides, the CDR3 is TGTGCCAGCAGCGATCCATGGGCTTCCGAGACCCAGTACTTC.

This clonotype was counted at least ten times. The CDR3 region is CASSRGTGGSDEQYF. As DNA, the CDR3 is TGCGCCAGCAGCCGAGGGACAGGGGGGAGCGACGAGCAGTACTTC. This chain uses TRBV4-3 with TRBJ2-7, with 11 bases fitting TRBD1. Per germline, CDR1 LGHNA and CDR2 YSLEER. The length of the CDR3 is 15 residues. V was pared by 4 bases and J by 5 bases, with 7 bases of the junction left unmatched.

The chain has TRBV5-1 and TRBJ2-5; D is possibly TRBD1 (6 bases). The germline V gene encodes CDR1 SGHRS and CDR2 YFSETQ. V lost 4 bases to trimming and J lost 4 bases, with 14 bases between them. The CDR3 spans 14 residues. CDR3 residues: CASSPGTTGETQYF. As DNA, the CDR3 is TGCGCCAGCAGCCCCGGGACAACTGGAGAGACCCAGTACTTC.

This clonotype was seen at least ten times. This chain connects TRBV18 to TRBJ2-5; D not certain. CDR1 KGHSH and CDR2 LQKENI come from the germline V gene. This CDR3 contains 13 residues. Trimming took off 3 bases at V and 2 bases at J, with 7 bases between the two ends. This CDR3 is CASSPSTQETQYF. CDR3 sequence (DNA): TGTGCCAGCTCACCCTCAACTCAAGAGACCCAGTACTTC.

The table lists this clonotype with a few counts. This sequence joins TRBV15 and TRBJ2-1, with D tentatively TRBD2 (7 bases). Trimming pared 0 bases from V and 5 bases from J, leaving 11 bases between. The germline V gene has CDR1 LNHNV and CDR2 YYDKDF (reference sequence). The CDR3 is 15 residues long. CDR3 sequence reads: CATSREGEGDNEQFF. CDR3 DNA sequence: TGTGCCACCAGCAGAGAAGGGGAGGGGGACAATGAGCAGTTCTTC.